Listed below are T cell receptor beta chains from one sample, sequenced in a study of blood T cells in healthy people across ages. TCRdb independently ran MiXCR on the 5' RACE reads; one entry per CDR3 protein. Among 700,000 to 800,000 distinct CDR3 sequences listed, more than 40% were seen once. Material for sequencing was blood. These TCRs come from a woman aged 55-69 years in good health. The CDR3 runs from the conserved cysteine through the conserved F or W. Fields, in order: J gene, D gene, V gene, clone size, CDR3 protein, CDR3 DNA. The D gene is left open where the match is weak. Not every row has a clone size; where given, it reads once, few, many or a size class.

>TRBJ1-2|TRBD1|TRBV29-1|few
CSVAPDRTNYGYTF
TGCAGCGTTGCCCCGGACAGGACTAACTATGGCTACACCTTC
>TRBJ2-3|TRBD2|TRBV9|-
CASSVVGLAGADTQYF
TGTGCCAGCAGCGTAGTAGGACTAGCGGGAGCGGATACGCAGTATTTT
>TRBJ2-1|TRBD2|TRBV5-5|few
CASSIGTSGSYNEQFF
TGTGCCAGCAGCATCGGGACTAGCGGGAGCTACAATGAGCAGTTCTTC
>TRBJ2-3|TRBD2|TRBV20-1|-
CSAPRASGGPDTQYF
TGCAGTGCTCCTCGGGCTAGCGGGGGGCCAGATACGCAGTATTTT
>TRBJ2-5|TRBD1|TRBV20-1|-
CSARDHRGLTETQYF
TGCAGTGCTAGAGATCACAGGGGGCTGACTGAGACCCAGTACTTC
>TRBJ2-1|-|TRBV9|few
CASSVGGDINEQFF
TGTGCCAGCAGCGTAGGAGGGGACATAAATGAGCAGTTCTTC
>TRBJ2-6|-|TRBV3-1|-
CASSTGHSSGANVLTF
TGTGCCAGCAGCACGGGACACAGCTCTGGGGCCAACGTCCTGACTTTC
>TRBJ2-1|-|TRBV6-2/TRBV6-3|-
CASSYGGITYNEQFF
TGTGCCAGCAGTTATGGGGGGATTACCTACAATGAGCAGTTCTTC
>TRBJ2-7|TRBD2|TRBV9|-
CASSVGGLAATYEQYF
TGTGCCAGCAGCGTAGGCGGACTAGCGGCCACCTACGAGCAGTACTTC
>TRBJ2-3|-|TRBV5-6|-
CASSLDHTSTDTQYF
TGTGCCAGCAGCTTGGACCATACTAGCACAGATACGCAGTATTTT
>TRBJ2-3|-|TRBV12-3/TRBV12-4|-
CASSLRPDTQYF
TGTGCCAGCAGTTTGCGGCCAGATACGCAGTATTTT
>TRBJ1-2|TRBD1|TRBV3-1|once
CASSLRTGFDGYTF
TGTGCCAGCAGCCTGCGGACAGGGTTCGATGGCTACACCTTC
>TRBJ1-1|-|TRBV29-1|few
CSVAHLNTEAFF
TGCAGCGTTGCACACCTGAACACTGAAGCTTTCTTT
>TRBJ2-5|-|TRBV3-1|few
CASSPVEAPAGAQYF
TGTGCCAGCAGCCCCGTCGAGGCTCCCGCTGGGGCCCAGTACTTC
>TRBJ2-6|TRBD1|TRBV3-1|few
CASRRQGGGANVLTF
TGTGCCAGCAGACGACAGGGTGGTGGGGCCAACGTCCTGACTTTC
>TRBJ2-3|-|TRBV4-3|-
CASSSETKDTQYF
TGCGCCAGCAGCTCTGAAACTAAAGATACGCAGTATTTT
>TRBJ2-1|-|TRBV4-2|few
CASTPPGVDEQFF
TGTGCCAGCACCCCCCCGGGAGTGGATGAGCAGTTCTTC
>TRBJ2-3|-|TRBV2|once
CASRQDSSSTQYF
TGTGCCAGCAGACAGGACAGTTCGAGTACGCAGTATTTT
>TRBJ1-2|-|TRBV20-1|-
CSASDRFSNYGYTF
TGCAGTGCTAGTGACAGGTTTTCTAACTATGGCTACACCTTC
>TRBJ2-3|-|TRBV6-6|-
CASSTGQTTDTQYF
TGTGCCAGCAGTACAGGGCAAACCACAGATACGCAGTATTTT
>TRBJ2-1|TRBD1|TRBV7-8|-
CASSKSDRKLDEQFF
TGTGCCAGCAGCAAATCGGACAGGAAATTAGATGAGCAGTTCTTC
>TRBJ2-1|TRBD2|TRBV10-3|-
CAIRKNEAGVGNEQFF
TGTGCCATCAGGAAAAATGAAGCGGGAGTAGGCAATGAGCAGTTCTTC
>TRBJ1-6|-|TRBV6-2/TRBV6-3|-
CASSTHSVAPRTLHF
TGTGCCAGCAGCACCCACAGTGTGGCTCCGCGGACCCTCCACTTT
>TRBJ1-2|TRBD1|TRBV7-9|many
CASSPRTGEWYYGYTF
TGTGCCAGCAGCCCCAGGACAGGGGAGTGGTACTATGGCTACACCTTC
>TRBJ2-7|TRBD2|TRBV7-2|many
CASSSPGLAAYEQYF
TGTGCCAGCAGCTCGCCGGGACTAGCGGCCTACGAGCAGTACTTC
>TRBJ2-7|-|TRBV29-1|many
CSVAGQFLYEQYF
TGCAGCGTTGCCGGGCAGTTCCTCTACGAGCAGTACTTC
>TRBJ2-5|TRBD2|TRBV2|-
CAALLQNSGRWRETQYF
TGTGCCGCCCTGCTTCAGAATAGCGGGAGGTGGAGGGAGACCCAGTACTTC
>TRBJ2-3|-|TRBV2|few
CASSGGGQRTDTQYF
TGTGCCAGCAGTGGGGGCGGTCAGCGCACAGATACGCAGTATTTT
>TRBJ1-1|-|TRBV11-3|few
CASSSGQIEKAFF
TGTGCCAGCAGCTCCGGACAGATTGAAAAGGCTTTCTTT
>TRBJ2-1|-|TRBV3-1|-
CASSQDVALAEQFF
TGTGCCAGCAGCCAAGATGTGGCGCTGGCTGAGCAGTTCTTC
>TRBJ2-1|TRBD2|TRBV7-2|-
CASSLASAAGGQFF
TGTGCCAGCAGTTTAGCGTCCGCCGCGGGGGGGCAGTTCTTC
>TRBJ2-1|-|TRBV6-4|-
CASSDGDLNEQFF
TGTGCCAGCAGTGACGGAGATCTCAATGAGCAGTTCTTC
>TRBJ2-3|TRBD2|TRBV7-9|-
CASSEPGLAGIHEGYF
TGTGCCAGCAGCGAACCGGGACTAGCGGGAATACACGAGGGGTATTTT
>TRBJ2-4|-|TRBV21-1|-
CASSKNGGQVLNIQYF
TGTGCCAGCAGCAAGAATGGAGGACAGGTTCTAAACATTCAGTACTTC
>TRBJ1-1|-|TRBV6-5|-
CASSPTIIGTEAFF
TGTGCCAGCAGCCCGACCATCATAGGGACTGAAGCTTTCTTT
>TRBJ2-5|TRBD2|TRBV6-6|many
CASSYSLAGGQETQYF
TGTGCCAGCAGTTACTCTCTAGCGGGGGGGCAAGAGACCCAGTACTTC
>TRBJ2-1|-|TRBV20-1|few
CSAMGDPSYNEQFF
TGCAGTGCTATGGGGGACCCCTCCTACAATGAGCAGTTCTTC
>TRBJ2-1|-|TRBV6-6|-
CASSTEEYNEQFF
TGTGCCAGTAGCACCGAGGAGTACAATGAGCAGTTCTTC
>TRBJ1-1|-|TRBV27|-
CASSFRTTATEAFF
TGTGCCAGCAGTTTCCGAACAACGGCCACTGAAGCTTTCTTT
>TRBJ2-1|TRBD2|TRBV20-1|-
CSASLVAGYTQFF
TGCAGTGCTAGCTTGGTAGCGGGGTATACCCAGTTCTTC
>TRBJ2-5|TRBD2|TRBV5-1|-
CASSLDGLAGAETQYF
TGCGCCAGCAGCTTGGACGGACTAGCGGGGGCAGAGACCCAGTACTTC
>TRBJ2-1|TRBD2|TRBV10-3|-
CAIARAGDVYNEQFF
TGTGCCATCGCACGGGCGGGAGATGTATACAATGAGCAGTTCTTC
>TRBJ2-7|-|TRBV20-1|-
CSARGGGVGPYEQYF
TGCAGTGCTAGAGGGGGGGGCGTGGGACCCTACGAGCAGTACTTC
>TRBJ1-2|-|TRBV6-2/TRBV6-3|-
CASSYLRETEGYTF
TGTGCCAGCAGTTACCTCCGAGAAACAGAAGGCTACACCTTC
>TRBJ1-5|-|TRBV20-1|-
CSAKFDISNQPQHF
TGCAGTGCTAAATTCGACATTAGCAATCAGCCCCAGCATTTT
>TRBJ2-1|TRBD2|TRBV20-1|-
CSARTSGSTGDEQFF
TGCAGTGCTCGGACTAGCGGGAGTACGGGCGATGAGCAGTTCTTC
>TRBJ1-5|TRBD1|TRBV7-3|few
CASSLQGGKHQPQHF
TGTGCCAGCAGCTTACAAGGGGGCAAACATCAGCCCCAGCATTTT